This T cell receptor (beta chain) was observed in a study of molecular identifiers for immune sequencing clone quantification. In TCRdb, the PCR reads were re-called with MiXCR into one record per CDR3 protein. This table has under 800,000 distinct CDR3 sequences, over 25% appearing once. CDR1 and CDR2 from the germline V gene are SEHNR and FQNEAQ (reference sequence). V was shortened by 5 bases and J by 0 bases, with 10 bases between the two germline ends. CDR3 length: 14 residues. This clonotype was counted many times. The V gene is TRBV7-9, the J gene TRBJ1-1; unclear D gene. The sample was naive CD8+ T cells from blood, with Jurkat cell RNA spiked in. Noted subset: FACS-sorted CD8+CD4-CCR7+CD45RA+ naive T cells. The clonotype originates from a human donor in good health. Some libraries in this study had Jurkat cell RNA spiked in. The CDR3, as DNA: TGTGCCAGCAGCCCCAGTACGATGAACACTGAAGCTTTCTTT. Its translation: CASSPSTMNTEAFF.